A single sample gave rise to the 15 T cell receptor beta chains below, sequenced in a study of blood T cells in healthy people across ages. Alongside a J-beta primer mix, a sample-barcoded 5' primer served in a second PCR lasting 7 to 11 cycles. TCRdb reanalysed the 5' RACE reads using MiXCR and keeps one entry per CDR3 protein. The sample holds over a million distinct CDR3 sequences, around 25% seen once. This sample was shared with a second study, whose subject was T cells of mothers and their children.

Sequenced: blood. These receptor sequences come from a girl aged 2-9 years in good health.

There are a few counts of this clonotype. V is TRBV4-1 and J is TRBJ1-1; perhaps TRBD1 as D (5 bases). V lost 1 base and J 1 base, leaving 16 bases between the germline ends. Germline CDR1 reads MGHRA; CDR2 reads YSYEKL. The length of the CDR3 is 17 residues. The CDR3: CASSQVLLGRANTEAFF. CDR3 nucleotide sequence: TGCGCCAGCAGCCAAGTCCTCCTGGGCAGGGCGAACACTGAAGCTTTCTTT.

There are a few counts of this clonotype. The V gene is TRBV29-1, the J gene TRBJ2-6, with 7 bases matching TRBD1. With 4 bases clipped from V and 7 bases from J, the junction kept 4 bases outside the gene matches. The CDR3 sequence is 13 residues long. Germline values: CDR1 SQVTM, CDR2 ANQGSEA. The CDR3 reads CSVAQGEANVLTF. Written as DNA, the CDR3 is TGCAGCGTTGCCCAGGGGGAAGCCAACGTCCTGACTTTC.

This clonotype has only a few counts. The gene calls are TRBV7-8 and TRBJ2-1; TRBD2 matches at 10 bases. V was clipped by 5 bases and J by 2 bases; unmatched bases: 15. The CDR3 runs to 19 residues. Germline loops: CDR1 SGHVS, CDR2 FQNEAQ. The CDR3 spells CASSPGEVGAGGPYNEQFF. The DNA of the CDR3 is TGTGCCAGCAGCCCAGGCGAGGTTGGAGCGGGAGGGCCCTACAATGAGCAGTTCTTC.

A note on this clonotype: The CDR3 ends on some other residue instead of the conserved phenylalanine or tryptophan, so this is likely a read error. The chain is built from TRBV12-3 or TRBV12-4 and TRBJ2-3; no clear D gene. This CDR3 region has 12 residues. With 5 bases removed from V and 1 base from J, the gap between germline ends came to 4 bases. The CDR3 nucleotides are TGTGCCAGCAGTCCAGGCACAGATACGCAGTATCTT. It translates to CASSPGTDTQYL.

This clonotype was seen a handful of times. This rearrangement joins TRBV20-1 to TRBJ2-5; D might be TRBD2 (5 bases). V lost 8 bases to trimming and J lost 2 bases, with 21 bases between them. The CDR3 has 15 amino acids. The germline V gene has CDR1 DFQATT and CDR2 SNEGSKA (reference sequence). DNA for the CDR3: TGCAGTACCTTTCCTAGCTTATACGAACAAGAGACCCAGTACTTC. Protein product: CSTFPSLYEQETQYF.

This chain connects TRBV10-3 to TRBJ1-2; D is unresolved. V was pared by 3 bases and J by 4 bases, with 9 bases between. The CDR3 contains 13 residues. Germline V gene data show CDR1 as ENHRY and CDR2 as SYGVKD. The CDR3 DNA sequence: TGTGCCATCAGTGAAGCTCACGGCTATGGCTACACCTTC. Protein product: CAISEAHGYGYTF.

V is TRBV12-3 or TRBV12-4 and J is TRBJ1-2; 9 positions agree with TRBD1. The CDR3 loop spans 16 amino acids. After removal of 5 bases from V and 7 bases from J, the junction contained 14 bases not matched to a gene. The CDR3 protein is CASSAAPGQGKGGYTF. In DNA form, the CDR3 reads TGTGCCAGCAGTGCCGCTCCGGGACAGGGAAAGGGTGGCTACACCTTC.

As to this clonotype: At one end the junction does not follow the germline gene, possibly because of a read error. J is TRBJ1-2 and V is TRBV6-6; TRBD1 aligns across 8 bases. This CDR3 has 12 residues. Germline V gene lookup returns CDR1 MNHNY and CDR2 SVGAGI (reference sequence). The CDR3 here is CASSYSAGGSTF. CDR3 bases: TGTGCCAGCAGTTACTCTGCAGGGGGCTCCACCTTC.

The V gene is TRBV5-6, the J gene TRBJ2-7; possible D gene TRBD2, 7 bases. Between the trimmed V and J ends, which lost 4 bases and 4 bases, there was a span of 15 bases. The CDR3 runs to 14 residues. Germline V lookup: CDR1 SGHDT, CDR2 YYEEEE. CDR3 residues: CASSDGRGLYEQYF. In DNA, the CDR3 is TGTGCCAGCAGCGACGGGCGGGGGCTGTACGAGCAGTACTTC.

In its sample, this clonotype was seen a few times. J is TRBJ2-1 and V is TRBV7-8; D gene ambiguous. V was trimmed by 4 bases and J by 10 bases, leaving 11 bases between them. Germline assignment: CDR1 SGHVS and CDR2 FQNEAQ. The CDR3 spans 12 residues. The DNA of the CDR3 is TGTGCCAGCAGCTACGGCCCAATGGAGCAGTTCTTC. As protein: CASSYGPMEQFF.

This clonotype was detected a few times. The chain combines TRBV28 with TRBJ2-5, with D tentatively TRBD1 (5 bases). The V gene's germline CDR1 is MDHEN and CDR2 SYDVKM. V was clipped by 5 bases and J by 4 bases, with 17 bases between them. This CDR3 contains 15 residues. The CDR3 reads CASSTNRQIGETQYF. For the CDR3, the DNA is TGTGCCAGCAGTACAAACCGACAGATCGGAGAGACCCAGTACTTC. Filled out from reference TRBV28 and TRBJ2-5, the complete variable domain reads DVKVTQSSRYLVKRTGEKVFLECVQDMDHENMFWYRQDPGLGLRLIYFSYDVKMKEKGDIPEGYSVSREKKERFSLILESASTNQTSMYLCASSTNRQIGETQYFGPGTRLLVL.

This chain joins TRBV20-1 and TRBJ2-1; 7 nucleotides agree with TRBD2. The CDR3 runs 13 residues. Germline V gives CDR1 DFQATT, CDR2 SNEGSKA (reference sequence). V lost 5 bases, J lost 7 bases, and 8 bases stayed unmatched. CDR3 region: CSAGGGPLNEQFF. The DNA for the CDR3 is TGCAGTGCTGGGGGAGGGCCTTTGAATGAGCAGTTCTTC.

This clonotype has just a few counts. This chain joins TRBV20-1 and TRBJ1-2; perhaps TRBD1 as D (6 bases). V lost 2 bases and J 7 bases, leaving 14 bases between the germline ends. This CDR3 has 13 amino acids. Germline V lookup: CDR1 DFQATT, CDR2 SNEGSKA (reference sequence). The CDR3 loop is CSARIGGKGGYTF. As DNA, the CDR3 is TGCAGTGCTAGAATAGGGGGAAAGGGTGGCTACACCTTC.

In its sample, this clonotype was seen a few times. V is TRBV11-2 and J is TRBJ2-1; 9 bases are shared with TRBD2. Germline trimming cut 4 bases from V and 1 base from J; bases unmatched to any gene: 5. This CDR3 comprises 16 residues. Germline V gene data show CDR1 as SGHAT and CDR2 as FQNNGV. The CDR3 DNA reads as TGTGCCAGCAGCTCTCGACTAGCGGAATCCTACAATGAGCAGTTCTTC. It codes for CASSSRLAESYNEQFF.

This clonotype was found a few times. This chain links TRBV27 with TRBJ1-2; D is unclear. V was clipped by 5 bases and J by 1 base, with 11 bases between them. There are 14 residues in the CDR3. Germline CDR1 is MNHEY and CDR2 is SMNVEV (reference sequence). Here the CDR3 DNA reads TGTGCCAGCAGTCCCTTGGGTGGTAACTATGGCTACACCTTC. Amino acid sequence: CASSPLGGNYGYTF.